This T cell receptor (beta chain) was recovered during a study of spatial heterogeneity in lung cancer. Overall study: Sequences of the beta chain were consistently detected in greater numbers than alpha-chain sequences.

The sample holds many counts of this clonotype. TCRdb redid the calling of the 5' RACE reads with MiXCR, one entry per CDR3 protein. The sample lists 20,000 to 30,000 distinct CDR3 sequences; almost 10% were seen once. Regarding time point: blood at routine non-recurrence follow-up after resection. Whole RNA, isolated from tumor, nontumor lung or frozen PBMC, was sequenced without prior sorting. Trimming pared 4 bases from V and 4 bases from J, leaving 11 bases between. From germline, CDR1 is PRHDT and CDR2 FYEKMQ (reference sequence). CDR3 length: 13 residues. The rearrangement joins TRBV13 to TRBJ2-7, with D tentatively TRBD1 (6 bases). The input for sequencing was PBMCs, taken at follow-up. The sequence was collected from a male donor with early-stage non-small cell lung cancer. For the CDR3, the DNA is TGTGCCAGCAGCTCCGGGACACAATACGAGCAGTACTTC. Encoded protein: CASSSGTQYEQYF.